The 24 T cell receptor beta chains below come from one sample, sequenced in a study of cytomegalovirus exposure and HLA in healthy donors. A multiplex PCR was run with 60 Vbeta primers and 13 Jbeta primers. TCRdb's copy holds only in-frame clones and misses some; the assay was immunoSEQ multiplex PCR. Its clone listing holds over 45,000 clones. The sequenced material came from PBMCs. The receptors come from a young woman in good health and CMV-seronegative.

The genes are TRBV6-5 and TRBJ2-7; D not certain. Trimming removed 10 bases from V and 0 bases from J, with 13 bases in between. Germline V CDR1 and CDR2: MNHEY, SVGAGI. The CDR3 consists of 13 residues. For the CDR3, the DNA is TGTGCCACCAGCCTCCAGGACTCCTACGAGCAGTACTTC. Amino acid sequence: CATSLQDSYEQYF.

This chain joins TRBV5-1 and TRBJ1-4; D is possibly TRBD1 (6 bases). Germline V lookup: CDR1 SGHRS, CDR2 YFSETQ. Trimming removed 3 bases from V and 7 bases from J, with 16 bases in between. This CDR3 contains 15 residues. In DNA form, the CDR3 reads TGCGCCAGCAGCTACACAGGGTCAGGCGGTGAAAAACTGTTTTTT. Amino acids: CASSYTGSGGEKLFF.

V is TRBV5-5 and J is TRBJ1-1; no firm D call. Germline CDR1 reads SGHKS; CDR2 reads YYEKEE (reference sequence). This CDR3 region has 13 residues. V dropped 0 bases and J dropped 6 bases, with 9 bases sitting between them. CDR3 DNA sequence: TGTGCCAGCAGCTTGGGGTTACGAGCTGAAGCTTTCTTT. Amino acid sequence: CASSLGLRAEAFF.

As regards this clone: A read error may account for a junction end that differs from germline. The same CDR3 also results from other DNA sequences found in this sample. V is TRBV30 and J is TRBJ1-6; TRBD1 is a possible D gene (5 bases). The CDR3 consists of 16 residues. CDR1 and CDR2 (germline): GTSNPN, SVGIG (reference sequence). Here the CDR3 reads CAWSPSWRGWNSPLHF. CDR3 in DNA: TGTGCCTGGAGTCCTTCCTGGAGGGGCTGGAATTCACCCCTACACTTT.

This rearrangement joins TRBV28 to TRBJ2-7, with TRBD1 as a possible D gene (5 bases). The CDR3 runs 13 residues. V was trimmed by 4 bases and J by 9 bases, leaving 16 bases between them. Germline V CDR1 and CDR2: MDHEN, SYDVKM. CDR3 DNA sequence: TGTGCCAGCAGTTACCAGGGTGGCTTGGGGCAGTACTTC. Residues: CASSYQGGLGQYF.

The genes are TRBV4-1 and TRBJ2-1, with 7 bases matching TRBD1. Trimming cost V 4 bases and J 1 base; bases outside gene matches: 1. CDR1 is MGHRA, CDR2 YSYEKL, per germline. The CDR3 is 14 amino acids. The DNA for the CDR3 is TGCGCCAGCAGCCTGACAGGGTCCTACAATGAGCAGTTCTTC. It specifies CASSLTGSYNEQFF.

The V and J genes are TRBV21-1 and TRBJ1-5; the DNA was not compared with TRBD1, the D call given in the table. TRBV21-1 is reported as a pseudogene. CDR3 length equals 17 residues. CDR3 in DNA: TGTGCCAGCAGCAAAATGGTGACTTCACACAGGAATCAGCCCCAGCATTTT. It codes for CASSKMVTSHRNQPQHF.

V and J are TRBV6-5 and TRBJ2-1, with 12 bases aligning to TRBD1. The junction had 7 bases not matched to a gene; V was cut back by 5 bases and J by 8 bases. Germline assignment: CDR1 MNHEY and CDR2 SVGAGI. The CDR3 is 15 amino acids. The CDR3 here is CASSQQGQGAYEQFF. The CDR3 region has the DNA TGTGCCAGCAGTCAACAGGGACAGGGGGCGTATGAGCAGTTCTTC.

The chain recombines TRBV10-3 with TRBJ2-3; D might be TRBD2 (6 bases). Germline assignment: CDR1 ENHRY and CDR2 SYGVKD. The CDR3 runs 15 residues. V lost 6 bases to trimming and J lost 6 bases, with 19 bases between them. CDR3 amino acids: CAIRDPGTPGDTQYF. In nucleotides, the CDR3 is TGTGCCATCAGGGACCCCGGGACTCCCGGCGATACGCAGTATTTT.

The V and J genes are TRBV28 and TRBJ1-6; TRBD1 might be the D (6 bases). Germline V gene data show CDR1 as MDHEN and CDR2 as SYDVKM. This CDR3 region has 14 residues. V lost 5 bases, J lost 10 bases, and 15 bases lay in between. The CDR3 nucleotides read TGTGCCAGCAGTGACAATTACAGGGACTCACCCCTCCACTTT. Its translation is CASSDNYRDSPLHF.

The chain couples TRBV18 to TRBJ1-2; D gene unclear. The germline V gene has CDR1 KGHSH and CDR2 LQKENI. The V gene lost 2 bases and the J gene lost 6 bases, with 10 bases spanning the gap. CDR3 size: 13 residues. The CDR3 protein is CASSPGGSHGYTF. As DNA, the CDR3 is TGTGCCAGCTCACCAGGAGGGAGCCATGGCTACACCTTC.

V usage is TRBV12-5 and J usage is TRBJ2-3; D is possibly TRBD1 (6 bases). The germline V and J ends were trimmed by 4 bases and 4 bases, with 21 bases remaining between them. The CDR3 length is 17 residues. Germline V gene sequence: CDR1 LGHNT, CDR2 FRNRAP. CDR3 sequence (DNA): TGTGCTAGTGGTTCCGGAAACAGGGTGGATGGCGCAGATACGCAGTATTTT. It is translated as CASGSGNRVDGADTQYF.

The rearrangement links TRBV6-1 to TRBJ1-1; D unclear. Between the trimmed V and J ends, which lost 4 bases and 2 bases, there was a span of 2 bases. The CDR3 spans 11 residues. Germline V CDR1 and CDR2: MNHNS, SASEGT. This CDR3 is CASSVNTEAFF. The CDR3 DNA reads TGTGCCAGCAGTGTAAACACTGAAGCTTTCTTT.

The rearrangement joins TRBV6-1 to TRBJ2-2, with 7 positions matching TRBD1. Germline trimming cut 6 bases from V and 7 bases from J; bases unmatched to any gene: 11. Germline CDR1 and CDR2: MNHNS and SASEGT. This CDR3 region has 15 residues. The CDR3 DNA follows: TGTGCCAGCAGGACAGGGTTCGAGTTGATCGGGGAGCTGTTTTTT. It is translated as CASRTGFELIGELFF.

V and J are TRBV9 and TRBJ2-1; TRBD1 aligns across 10 bases. CDR1 is SGDLS and CDR2 is YYNGEE in the germline V gene. The CDR3 runs 15 residues. The V and J ends lost 0 bases and 9 bases, in that order; junction bases with no gene match: 6. DNA of the CDR3: TGTGCCAGCAGCGTAGTAGGGACAGGGGTTGGTGAGCAGTTCTTC. It specifies CASSVVGTGVGEQFF.

The chain uses TRBV15 and TRBJ1-6; tentative D call: TRBD1 (6 bases). The V gene's germline CDR1 is LNHNV and CDR2 YYDKDF (reference sequence). The length of the CDR3 is 13 residues. Trimming left V 0 bases short and J 10 bases short, with 7 bases between. The CDR3 DNA reads TGTGCCACCAGCAGAGATCAGGGGTCACCCCTCCACTTT. Protein product: CATSRDQGSPLHF.

J is TRBJ1-2 and V is TRBV6-1, with 10 bases that match TRBD1. V lost 3 bases and J lost 4; bases outside the gene matches: 14. The CDR3 contains 18 residues. Germline V gene lookup returns CDR1 MNHNS and CDR2 SASEGT. This chain's CDR3 is CASSDYGTGEGRSYGYTF. The CDR3 nucleotides are TGTGCCAGCAGTGACTACGGGACAGGGGAGGGGAGGTCCTATGGCTACACCTTC.

V usage is TRBV4-2 and J usage is TRBJ2-5; 9 positions agree with TRBD2. The V gene end was trimmed by 0 bases and the J gene end by 3 bases; junction bases not matched to a gene: 8. The length of the CDR3 is 17 residues. Germline V gene data show CDR1 as LGHNA and CDR2 as YNFKEQ. This chain's CDR3 is CASSQDPQTSGKETQYF. CDR3 nucleotides: TGTGCCAGCAGCCAAGATCCTCAGACTAGCGGAAAAGAGACCCAGTACTTC.

The chain recombines TRBV9 with TRBJ2-1; 7 bases line up with TRBD1. The CDR3 covers 16 residues. Trimming removed 0 bases from V and 5 bases from J; junction bases left unmatched: 8. Germline V gives CDR1 SGDLS, CDR2 YYNGEE. The CDR3 protein is CASSVGQGVGDNEQFF. CDR3 nucleotides: TGTGCCAGCAGCGTAGGGCAGGGGGTAGGGGACAATGAGCAGTTCTTC. The complete variable domain, with remaining parts taken from reference TRBV9 and TRBJ2-1, reads DSGVTQTPKHLITATGQRVTLRCSPRSGDLSVYWYQQSLDQGLQFLIQYYNGEERAKGNILERFSAQQFPDLHSELNLSSLELGDSALYFCASSVGQGVGDNEQFFGPGTRLTVL.

The rearrangement joins TRBV5-1 to TRBJ2-7, with 9 bases fitting TRBD1. The CDR3 loop spans 15 amino acids. V gave up 5 bases and J gave up 2 bases; unmatched junction bases: 8. Germline V gene sequence: CDR1 SGHRS, CDR2 YFSETQ. The CDR3 spells CASRPDRGFAYEQYF. CDR3 coding DNA: TGCGCCAGCAGACCCGACAGGGGGTTTGCCTACGAGCAGTACTTC. The complete variable domain, with remaining parts taken from reference TRBV5-1 and TRBJ2-7, reads KAGVTQTPRYLIKTRGQQVTLSCSPISGHRSVSWYQQTPGQGLQFLFEYFSETQRNKGNFPGRFSGRQFSNSRSEMNVSTLELGDSALYLCASRPDRGFAYEQYFGPGTRLTVT.

This chain uses TRBV27 with TRBJ1-1, with D hard to call. CDR1 MNHEY and CDR2 SMNVEV come from the germline V gene (reference sequence). This CDR3 is built from 15 residues. With 6 bases removed from V and 0 bases from J, the gap between germline ends came to 14 bases. CDR3 loop: CASSRQAGMNTEAFF. In DNA, the CDR3 is TGTGCCAGCAGCCGTCAGGCAGGCATGAACACTGAAGCTTTCTTT.

For the CDR3, the DNA is TGTGCCAGCAGCTTACACACGGGGCAGGGGCTCTACGAGCAGTACTTC. Encoded protein: CASSLHTGQGLYEQYF. The J gene is TRBJ2-7, the V gene TRBV7-8; perhaps TRBD1 as D (6 bases). The CDR3 runs to 16 residues. V was clipped by 2 bases and J by 3 bases, with 17 bases between them. Germline V gene data show CDR1 as SGHVS and CDR2 as FQNEAQ. The entire variable domain, with the rest obtained from reference TRBV7-8 and TRBJ2-7, is as follows: GAGVSQSPRYKVAKRGQDVALRCDPISGHVSLFWYQQALGQGPEFLTYFQNEAQLDKSGLPSDRFFAERPEGSVSTLKIQRTQQEDSAVYLCASSLHTGQGLYEQYFGPGTRLTVT.

This sequence joins TRBV27 and TRBJ1-6; 8 bases agree with TRBD1. Germline loops: CDR1 MNHEY, CDR2 SMNVEV (reference sequence). The CDR3 has 13 residues. Trimming removed 9 bases from V and 7 bases from J; junction bases left unmatched: 5. The CDR3 region is CARCGQGNSPLHF. The CDR3 nucleotides are TGTGCCAGGTGCGGACAGGGCAATTCACCCCTCCACTTT.

The J gene is TRBJ2-7, the V gene TRBV4-2; 7 bases map to TRBD2. Looked up from germline, CDR1 is LGHNA and CDR2 is YNFKEQ. With 0 bases clipped from V and 2 bases from J, the junction kept 4 bases outside the gene matches. The CDR3 loop spans 15 amino acids. CDR3 in DNA: TGTGCCAGCAGCCAAGAGGGCGGGAGCGCCTACGAGCAGTACTTC. Its translation: CASSQEGGSAYEQYF.